Each of the 24 T cell receptor beta chains below was sequenced from the same sample in a study of cytomegalovirus exposure and HLA in healthy donors. Vbeta (60) and Jbeta (13) primers were used in the PCR. The repertoire was sequenced with immunoSEQ multiplex PCR; TCRdb's copy has only in-frame clones and lacks some. Of 90,000 to 95,000 clones in the sample, over 75% were seen once. Sample: PBMCs. These receptor sequences come from a man between 18 and 35 years old in good health and CMV-seronegative.

V gene TRBV11-2 combines with J gene TRBJ2-3; maybe TRBD2 (6 bases). The germline V and J ends were trimmed by 5 bases and 4 bases, with 13 bases remaining between them. The length of the CDR3 is 14 residues. Germline V gene sequence: CDR1 SGHAT, CDR2 FQNNGV. CDR3 in amino acids: CASSAMSGADTQYF. In nucleotides, the CDR3 is TGTGCCAGCAGCGCTATGTCGGGGGCAGATACGCAGTATTTT.

The count of this clone is one. This rearrangement joins TRBV18 to TRBJ2-7; D remains ambiguous. V was shortened by 3 bases and J by 2 bases, with 14 bases between the two germline ends. This CDR3 has 15 amino acids. Germline assignment: CDR1 KGHSH and CDR2 LQKENI. The CDR3 spells CASSPAQTVPYEQYF. The CDR3 bases are TGTGCCAGCTCACCCGCCCAAACGGTTCCCTACGAGCAGTACTTC.

The J gene is TRBJ2-5, the V gene TRBV2; 10 positions match TRBD1. The V gene end was trimmed by 6 bases and the J gene end by 3 bases; junction bases not matched to a gene: 4. The CDR3 is made up of 14 amino acids. The germline V gene has CDR1 SNHLY and CDR2 FYNNEI. The DNA of the CDR3 is TGTGCCAGCAGAGCGACAGGGGGCGAAGAGACCCAGTACTTC. Translating it yields CASRATGGEETQYF.

This clone was counted a few times. The chain links TRBV28 to TRBJ1-5; possibly TRBD1 for D (5 bases). Germline assignment: CDR1 MDHEN and CDR2 SYDVKM. Trimming removed 8 bases from V and 8 bases from J, with 10 bases in between. This CDR3 comprises 11 residues. The CDR3 protein is CASPGIEPQHF. The CDR3 nucleotides read TGTGCCAGCCCAGGGATAGAGCCCCAGCATTTT.

This clone was recorded only once. This chain uses TRBV7-6 with TRBJ2-2, with 13 bases matching TRBD2. The V gene's germline CDR1 is SGHVS and CDR2 FNYEAQ. The V and J ends lost 4 bases and 6 bases, in that order; junction bases with no gene match: 2. CDR3 size: 15 residues. CDR3 amino acids: CASSWTSGGSGELFF. CDR3 nucleotides: TGTGCCAGCAGCTGGACTAGCGGGGGTTCCGGGGAGCTGTTTTTT.

The chain couples TRBV6-6 to TRBJ2-7, with 15 bases lining up with TRBD2. Germline values: CDR1 MNHNY, CDR2 SVGAGI (reference sequence). The CDR3 has 14 amino acids. The ends lost 7 bases at V and 4 bases at J; junction bases unmatched: 2. The CDR3 sequence: CASIGTSGGYEQYF. The CDR3, as DNA: TGTGCCAGCATCGGGACTAGCGGGGGGTACGAGCAGTACTTC.

The rearrangement links TRBV5-8 to TRBJ1-1; D not certain. This CDR3 is built from 15 residues. Germline CDR1 SGHTS, CDR2 YDEGEE. Trimming pared 2 bases from V and 0 bases from J, leaving 11 bases between. The CDR3 DNA follows: TGTGCCAGCAGCTTCGGTGTGGTGGTGAACACTGAAGCTTTCTTT. Translation gives CASSFGVVVNTEAFF.

V and J are TRBV7-9 and TRBJ1-2, with 10 bases that match TRBD1. V lost 5 bases and J lost 2; bases outside the gene matches: 2. The CDR3 length is 14 residues. The germline gives CDR1 SEHNR, CDR2 FQNEAQ (reference sequence). The CDR3 reads CASSAGQGNYGYTF. Here the CDR3 DNA reads TGTGCCAGCAGCGCGGGACAGGGGAACTATGGCTACACCTTC.

A single count supports this clone. The chain joins TRBV9 to TRBJ1-2; 7 bases are a match to TRBD1. The CDR3 spans 15 residues. The V and J ends lost 4 bases and 4 bases, in that order; junction bases with no gene match: 10. CDR1 and CDR2 from the germline V gene are SGDLS and YYNGEE. In DNA, the CDR3 is TGTGCCAGCAGCATCAGTAATGCAGGGGGCTATGGCTACACCTTC. This sequence encodes CASSISNAGGYGYTF.

The chain uses TRBV2 and TRBJ1-1, with D uncertain. The CDR3 is 14 residues long. Trimming pared 7 bases from V and 7 bases from J, leaving 19 bases between. Germline assignment: CDR1 SNHLY and CDR2 FYNNEI. Here the CDR3 reads CASKFQGRDGEAFF. Written as DNA, the CDR3 is TGTGCCAGCAAGTTTCAAGGGAGGGATGGTGAAGCTTTCTTT.

The J gene is TRBJ1-6, the V gene TRBV7-6; possibly TRBD1 for D (6 bases). CDR1 SGHVS and CDR2 FNYEAQ come from the germline V gene. V shed 0 bases and J shed 8 bases, with 8 bases lying between them. This CDR3 spans 14 amino acids. CDR3 protein: CASSLAQGDSPLHF. The CDR3 nucleotides are TGTGCCAGCAGCTTAGCACAGGGTGATTCACCCCTCCACTTT.

This chain connects TRBV7-9 to TRBJ1-5; TRBD1 might be the D (5 bases). Germline V lookup: CDR1 SEHNR, CDR2 FQNEAQ (reference sequence). The CDR3 extends over 15 amino acids. With 1 base removed from V and 4 bases from J, the gap between germline ends came to 11 bases. In DNA, the CDR3 is TGTGCCAGCAGCTTAGGGGGCTCTGGGAATCAGCCCCAGCATTTT. It translates to CASSLGGSGNQPQHF.

With regard to this clone: Mismatch with germline at one junction end may stem from a read error. The chain joins TRBV7-7 to TRBJ2-2, with D perhaps matching TRBD1 (7 bases). Germline V gene lookup returns CDR1 SSHAT and CDR2 FNYEAQ (reference sequence). The CDR3 is made up of 18 amino acids. CDR3 sequence reads: CASSLYRGRGENTGELFF. The CDR3 DNA is TGTGCTAGCAGCTTATATAGGGGGCGCGGGGAGAACACCGGGGAGCTGTTTTTT.

The CDR3 spells CAWSVPGGGAGQETQYF. The DNA for the CDR3 is TGTGCCTGGAGTGTCCCCGGCGGGGGGGCGGGTCAAGAGACCCAGTACTTC. The chain has TRBV30 and TRBJ2-5, with 9 bases fitting TRBD2. The CDR3 is 17 amino acids. Per the germline V gene, CDR1 is GTSNPN and CDR2 is SVGIG (reference sequence). V was clipped by 0 bases and J by 2 bases; unmatched bases: 10.

The rearrangement joins TRBV27 to TRBJ2-7; D may be TRBD1 (6 bases). CDR3 length equals 16 residues. The germline V and J ends were trimmed by 2 bases and 0 bases, with 14 bases remaining between them. Germline loops: CDR1 MNHEY, CDR2 SMNVEV (reference sequence). CDR3 residues: CASSLTGTLPSYEQYF. As DNA, the CDR3 is TGTGCCAGCAGTTTAACGGGGACACTACCCTCCTACGAGCAGTACTTC.

This chain joins TRBV11-2 and TRBJ2-1; tentatively, D is TRBD2 (5 bases). In germline, CDR1 is SGHAT, CDR2 FQNNGV. The length of the CDR3 is 19 residues. The V and J ends lost 5 bases and 0 bases respectively, with 23 bases between them. CDR3 residues: CASSHPIGGGPSSYNEQFF. The CDR3 DNA reads as TGTGCCAGCAGCCACCCAATTGGCGGAGGCCCGAGCTCCTACAATGAGCAGTTCTTC.

V gene TRBV19 combines with J gene TRBJ1-5, with D unresolved. The germline V gene encodes CDR1 LNHDA and CDR2 SQIVND (reference sequence). V was clipped by 3 bases and J by 0 bases, with 12 bases between them. There are 16 residues in the CDR3. CDR3 sequence: CASSIRGSNSNQPQHF. The CDR3, as DNA: TGTGCCAGTAGTATTCGAGGCAGCAATAGCAATCAGCCCCAGCATTTT.

The CDR3 DNA reads as TGTGCCAGCTCTAGCACCGGGACTCAGAACACCGGGGAGCTGTTTTTT. Encoded protein: CASSSTGTQNTGELFF. This chain uses TRBV18 with TRBJ2-2, with a possible D match to TRBD2 (6 bases). Trimming took off 6 bases at V and 1 base at J, with 15 bases between the two ends. The germline V gene has CDR1 KGHSH and CDR2 LQKENI. The CDR3 spans 16 residues.

The V and J genes are TRBV11-2 and TRBJ1-3; a weak D match, TRBD1 (6 bases). This CDR3 has 14 residues. Germline V gene lookup returns CDR1 SGHAT and CDR2 FQNNGV. V was clipped by 3 bases and J by 1 base, with 7 bases between them. This chain's CDR3 is CASSFDRSGNTIYF. CDR3 sequence (DNA): TGTGCCAGCAGCTTTGACAGGTCTGGAAACACCATATATTTT.

The chain recombines TRBV14 with TRBJ2-7; a weak D match, TRBD1 (6 bases). Germline CDR1 reads SGHDN; CDR2 reads FVKESK. The CDR3 length is 13 residues. V lost 5 bases to trimming and J lost 6 bases, with 14 bases between them. The CDR3 nucleotides are TGTGCCAGCAGCAGACGGACAGCCGGCGAGCAGTACTTC. Translating gives CASSRRTAGEQYF.

This rearrangement joins TRBV5-6 to TRBJ1-1; 7 bases map to TRBD1. The CDR3 is 15 residues long. With 4 bases clipped from V and 0 bases from J, the junction kept 6 bases outside the gene matches. Per germline, CDR1 SGHDT and CDR2 YYEEEE. The CDR3 reads CASSGGQGVNTEAFF. CDR3 coding DNA: TGTGCCAGCAGCGGAGGCCAGGGGGTGAACACTGAAGCTTTCTTT. Variable domain in full (rest from reference TRBV5-6 and TRBJ1-1): DAGVTQSPTHLIKTRGQQVTLRCSPKSGHDTVSWYQQALGQGPQFIFQYYEEEERQRGNFPDRFSGHQFPNYSSELNVNALLLGDSALYLCASSGGQGVNTEAFFGQGTRLTVV.

J is TRBJ1-6 and V is TRBV5-8; TRBD1 is a possible D gene (5 bases). V lost 4 bases and J 7 bases, leaving 15 bases between the germline ends. The germline gives CDR1 SGHTS, CDR2 YDEGEE. This CDR3 has 15 residues. The DNA for the CDR3 is TGTGCCAGCAGCCGGGGGGGGATAACGAATTCACCCCTCCACTTT. Translated, it gives CASSRGGITNSPLHF.

This clone appeared once. The chain couples TRBV13 to TRBJ2-3, with 11 bases lining up with TRBD2. V was clipped by 2 bases and J by 3 bases; unmatched bases: 1. This CDR3 region has 15 residues. Germline-derived CDR1 and CDR2 are PRHDT and FYEKMQ (reference sequence). CDR3 coding DNA: TGTGCCAGCAGCTTAAGACTAGCGGGAACAGATACGCAGTATTTT. This codes for CASSLRLAGTDTQYF.

The chain combines TRBV6-1 with TRBJ1-1; perhaps TRBD1 as D (6 bases). Trimming shortened V by 6 bases and J by 3 bases, and 11 bases separated the two germline ends. Germline V lookup: CDR1 MNHNS, CDR2 SASEGT. The CDR3 loop spans 13 amino acids. Here the CDR3 reads CASSGQRDTEAFF. CDR3 sequence (DNA): TGTGCCAGCAGCGGACAGAGGGACACTGAAGCTTTCTTT.